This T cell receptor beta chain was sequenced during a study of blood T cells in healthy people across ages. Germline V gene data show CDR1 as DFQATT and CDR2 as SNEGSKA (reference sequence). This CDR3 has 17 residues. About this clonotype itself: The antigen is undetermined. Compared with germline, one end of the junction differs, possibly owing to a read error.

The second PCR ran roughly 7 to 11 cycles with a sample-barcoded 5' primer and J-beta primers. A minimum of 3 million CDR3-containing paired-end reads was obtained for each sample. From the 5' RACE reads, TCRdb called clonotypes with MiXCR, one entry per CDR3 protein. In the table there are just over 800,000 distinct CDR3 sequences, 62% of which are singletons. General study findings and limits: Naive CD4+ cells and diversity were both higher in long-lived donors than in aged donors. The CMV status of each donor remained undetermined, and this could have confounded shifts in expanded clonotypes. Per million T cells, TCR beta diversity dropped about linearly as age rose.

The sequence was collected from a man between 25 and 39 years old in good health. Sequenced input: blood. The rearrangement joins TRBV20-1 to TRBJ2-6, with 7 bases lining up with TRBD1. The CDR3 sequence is CGARDQGDPSGANVLTF. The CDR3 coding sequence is TGCGGTGCTAGAGATCAGGGGGATCCCTCTGGGGCCAACGTCCTGACTTTC.